A single sample gave rise to the 4 T cell receptor beta chains below, sequenced in a study of blood T cell repertoires in COVID-19. Sequencing used immunoSEQ multiplex PCR; TCRdb keeps in-frame clones, though not all of them. The repertoire holds 250,000 or so clones, roughly 90% seen once, with roughly 2.5% in the top ten. The source material was peripheral blood. These receptor sequences come from a woman aged 60-75 years with acute or convalescent COVID-19.

The V call is TRBV27, the J call TRBJ1-5, with 10 positions matching TRBD1. Trimming at V came to 0 bases and at J to 6 bases, leaving 11 bases not matched to a gene. Germline V CDR1 and CDR2: MNHEY, SMNVEV (reference sequence). The CDR3 covers 18 residues. CDR3 in DNA: TGTGCCAGCAGTTTATCAAGGTTAAGGACAGGGGGGTTTCAGCCCCAGCATTTT. Its protein is CASSLSRLRTGGFQPQHF.

This chain connects TRBV11-2 to TRBJ2-2; possible D gene TRBD2, 5 bases. Germline V gene sequence: CDR1 SGHAT, CDR2 FQNNGV. Trimming left V 0 bases short and J 6 bases short, with 5 bases between. The length of the CDR3 is 13 residues. CDR3 residues: CASSLERAGELFF. CDR3 coding DNA: TGTGCCAGCAGCTTAGAGAGGGCCGGGGAGCTGTTTTTT.

The genes are TRBV5-1 and TRBJ1-2; the match to TRBD1 covers 8 bases. The germline CDR1 and CDR2 sequences are SGHRS and YFSETQ. V dropped 3 bases and J dropped 0; count of bases not matched to a gene: 10. The CDR3 has 17 residues. CDR3 sequence (DNA): TGCGCCAGCAGCTCGACAGGGGCTTCCGTTACTAACTATGGCTACACCTTC. Its protein is CASSSTGASVTNYGYTF.

This chain links TRBV29-1 with TRBJ1-4, with 7 bases lining up with TRBD1. The CDR3 length is 13 residues. Germline-derived CDR1 and CDR2 are SQVTM and ANQGSEA. Unmatched junction bases numbered 6, after V lost 4 bases and J lost 7 bases. CDR3 amino acids: CSVVGGPSEKLFF. CDR3 coding DNA: TGCAGCGTTGTAGGGGGCCCCAGTGAAAAACTGTTTTTT.